Following are 26 T cell receptor beta chains from one sample sequenced in a study of cytomegalovirus exposure and HLA in healthy donors. Amplification used 60 Vbeta primers and 13 Jbeta primers. This table comes from immunoSEQ multiplex PCR, and its TCRdb copy is limited to in-frame clones, with some not included. The sample lists some 110,000 clones, around 66% occurring once. The sequenced sample was PBMCs. All receptors derive from a man younger than 35 in good health and CMV-seronegative.

This chain uses TRBV2 with TRBJ2-7, with D unclear. This CDR3 has 15 amino acids. From germline, CDR1 is SNHLY and CDR2 FYNNEI. Between the trimmed V and J ends, which lost 1 base and 2 bases, there was a span of 12 bases. The CDR3 loop reads CASSEVVLTTYEQYF. CDR3 coding DNA: TGTGCCAGCAGTGAAGTCGTACTCACTACCTACGAGCAGTACTTC.

V gene TRBV19 combines with J gene TRBJ1-2; D is unclear. The germline V and J ends were trimmed by 4 bases and 5 bases, with 17 bases remaining between them. Germline CDR1 and CDR2: LNHDA and SQIVND (reference sequence). The CDR3 contains 15 residues. The CDR3 loop is CASSSRGGQEYGYTF. Written as DNA, the CDR3 is TGTGCCAGTAGTAGTCGGGGAGGGCAGGAGTATGGCTACACCTTC.

The chain uses TRBV7-9 and TRBJ1-1, with TRBD1 matching 8 bases. The CDR3 is 13 amino acids. Germline CDR1 SEHNR, CDR2 FQNEAQ (reference sequence). J was trimmed by 7 bases and V by 10 bases; bases with no gene match: 11. The CDR3 is CATTPGGPFEAFF. The CDR3 coding sequence is TGTGCCACCACCCCAGGGGGCCCCTTTGAAGCTTTCTTT. Full variable domain (rest looked up from reference TRBV7-9 and TRBJ1-1): DTGVSQNPRHKITKRGQNVTFRCDPISEHNRLYWYRQTLGQGPEFLTYFQNEAQLEKSRLLSDRFSAERPKGSFSTLEIQRTEQGDSAMYLCATTPGGPFEAFFGQGTRLTVV.

This chain uses TRBV27 with TRBJ2-5, with unresolved D. The J call is uncertain, as TRBJ2-7 better fits the DNA end. CDR3 length: 13 amino acids. The germline CDR1 and CDR2 sequences are MNHEY and SMNVEV (reference sequence). CDR3: CASSLSFFYEQYF. The CDR3 region has the DNA TGTGCCAGCAGTTTATCGTTTTTTTACGAGCAGTACTTC.

In DNA, the CDR3 is TGTGCCAGCAGCTTAGTCCTAGCTGACGAGCAGTACTTC. Its translation is CASSLVLADEQYF. The rearrangement joins TRBV7-9 to TRBJ2-7; possible D gene TRBD2, 5 bases. CDR1 SEHNR and CDR2 FQNEAQ come from the germline V gene (reference sequence). The CDR3 has 13 residues. Between the trimmed V and J ends, which lost 1 base and 5 bases, there was a span of 9 bases.

The chain carries TRBV25-1 and TRBJ1-1; TRBD1 aligns across 12 bases. Germline CDR1 is MGHDK and CDR2 is SYGVNS. Trimming cost V 6 bases and J 4 bases; bases outside gene matches: 9. The CDR3 has 16 residues. CDR3 sequence (DNA): TGTGCCAGCAGGGGGACAGGGGGCGGGGAGGGCACTGAAGCTTTCTTT. This codes for CASRGTGGGEGTEAFF.

This chain connects TRBV19 to TRBJ2-2; 10 bases line up with TRBD2. In germline, CDR1 is LNHDA, CDR2 SQIVND (reference sequence). The CDR3 covers 17 residues. Trimming at V came to 3 bases and at J to 0 bases, leaving 4 bases not matched to a gene. The CDR3 sequence is CASSIFLAGANTGELFF. In DNA, the CDR3 is TGTGCCAGTAGTATTTTCCTAGCGGGAGCGAACACCGGGGAGCTGTTTTTT.

This rearrangement joins TRBV18 to TRBJ1-1; 8 bases match TRBD1. The V segment lost 4 bases and the J segment 4 bases; nucleotides outside the gene matches: 14. The CDR3 contains 17 residues. CDR1 KGHSH and CDR2 LQKENI come from the germline V gene. CDR3: CASSLSPGQGSTTEAFF. CDR3 bases: TGTGCCAGCTCACTCTCACCCGGACAGGGAAGTACCACTGAAGCTTTCTTT.

V and J are TRBV19 and TRBJ2-7, with 7 bases aligning to TRBD1. Germline V CDR1 and CDR2: LNHDA, SQIVND (reference sequence). J gave up 2 bases and V 9 bases, and 4 bases lay outside the gene matches. CDR3 length: 12 amino acids. CDR3: CASGTAPYEQYF. Here the CDR3 DNA reads TGTGCCAGCGGGACAGCACCCTACGAGCAGTACTTC.

V usage is TRBV7-8 and J usage is TRBJ2-1; 12 nucleotides line up with TRBD2. This CDR3 contains 15 residues. CDR1 SGHVS and CDR2 FQNEAQ come from the germline V gene. V shed 3 bases and J 7 bases; nucleotides not matched to a gene: 4. The CDR3 DNA follows: TGTGCCAGCAGCTTGCGACTAGCGGGAGTGAATGAGCAGTTCTTC. This codes for CASSLRLAGVNEQFF.

This CDR3 reads CASGPGDQETQYF. The CDR3 DNA follows: TGTGCCAGCGGCCCAGGGGACCAAGAGACCCAGTACTTC. The V and J genes are TRBV7-2 and TRBJ2-5; a weak D match, TRBD1 (6 bases). The CDR3 extends over 13 amino acids. Trimming removed 8 bases at V and 0 bases at J, with 10 bases between. Germline V gene sequence: CDR1 SGHTA, CDR2 FQGNSA.

The chain employs TRBV28 and TRBJ1-1; unclear D gene. Trimming took 5 bases from V and 1 from J, leaving 8 bases between them. This CDR3 is 13 amino acids long. From germline, CDR1 is MDHEN and CDR2 SYDVKM. CDR3 DNA sequence: TGTGCCAGCAGTCAAACACAGAACACTGAAGCTTTCTTT. This codes for CASSQTQNTEAFF.

The V call is TRBV7-2, the J call TRBJ2-1; TRBD2 aligns across 14 bases. The germline V gene has CDR1 SGHTA and CDR2 FQGNSA. V shed 1 base, J shed 8 bases, and the junction held 4 bases outside the gene matches. This CDR3 has 16 residues. The CDR3: CASSLDGTSGSYEQFF. For the CDR3, the DNA is TGTGCCAGCAGCTTAGACGGGACTAGCGGGAGTTATGAGCAGTTCTTC.

The rearrangement joins TRBV29-1 to TRBJ2-7; tentative D call: TRBD2 (5 bases). The V gene's germline CDR1 is SQVTM and CDR2 ANQGSEA. Trimming stripped 7 bases from V and 2 bases from J, with 12 bases between. This CDR3 has 12 amino acids. CDR3 nucleotide sequence: TGCAGCGGCCTGGGGAGTCCCTACGAGCAGTACTTC. Protein product: CSGLGSPYEQYF.

The chain recombines TRBV28 with TRBJ1-5; D might be TRBD1 (5 bases). The length of the CDR3 is 14 residues. Trimming removed 1 base from V and 7 bases from J, with 11 bases in between. The germline V gene has CDR1 MDHEN and CDR2 SYDVKM. CDR3 sequence reads: CASSLSQGWQPQHF. CDR3 DNA: TGTGCCAGCAGTTTATCGCAGGGTTGGCAGCCCCAGCATTTT.

This sequence joins TRBV27 and TRBJ2-5; possible D gene TRBD2, 6 bases. The germline V gene encodes CDR1 MNHEY and CDR2 SMNVEV (reference sequence). The CDR3 totals 14 residues. Trimming removed 4 bases from V and 2 bases from J, with 11 bases in between. The CDR3 is CASSSGVNQETQYF. The CDR3 nucleotides read TGTGCCAGCAGTTCGGGAGTAAATCAAGAGACCCAGTACTTC.

This clone was counted a single time. The chain couples TRBV7-9 to TRBJ2-2, with 7 bases matching TRBD2. There are 18 residues in the CDR3. Germline CDR1 is SEHNR and CDR2 is FQNEAQ (reference sequence). V shed 5 bases and J 3 bases; nucleotides not matched to a gene: 15. The DNA of the CDR3 is TGTGCCAGCAGCGGGCGGGAGCCCCAATCCTACCACACCGGGGAGCTGTTTTTT. It encodes CASSGREPQSYHTGELFF.

CDR3: CASSKSGGWDTEAFF. DNA of the CDR3: TGTGCCAGCTCGAAGTCAGGGGGATGGGACACTGAAGCTTTCTTT. The chain has TRBV9 and TRBJ1-1; TRBD1 aligns across 7 bases. The V gene's germline CDR1 is SGDLS and CDR2 YYNGEE. Trimming at V came to 7 bases and at J to 3 bases, leaving 12 bases not matched to a gene. This CDR3 region has 15 residues.

The chain recombines TRBV7-3 with TRBJ1-4, with D possibly TRBD1 on 5 matching bases. Germline V gene lookup returns CDR1 SGHTA and CDR2 FQGTGA. This CDR3 is 15 amino acids long. The V end lost 5 bases, the J end lost 7 bases, and 17 bases lay between the germline ends. This chain's CDR3 is CASSPTGGLGEKLFF. The CDR3 DNA reads as TGTGCCAGCAGCCCCACCGGGGGATTGGGTGAAAAACTGTTTTTT.

A few counts support this clone. J is TRBJ1-3 and V is TRBV4-2; D remains ambiguous. Trimming removed 1 base at V and 0 bases at J, with 16 bases between. Germline-derived CDR1 and CDR2 are LGHNA and YNFKEQ. This CDR3 comprises 18 residues. The CDR3 DNA reads TGTGCCAGCAGCCAAGGTATCCAGGCAAAGCCCTCTGGAAACACCATATATTTT. This codes for CASSQGIQAKPSGNTIYF.

The chain links TRBV30 to TRBJ1-1; TRBD1 matches at 8 bases. Germline lookup yields CDR1 GTSNPN and CDR2 SVGIG (reference sequence). CDR3 length equals 15 residues. Unmatched junction bases numbered 7, after V lost 4 bases and J lost 0 bases. DNA for the CDR3: TGTGCCTGGAAAAACAGGGGGGCCATGAACACTGAAGCTTTCTTT. Translating it yields CAWKNRGAMNTEAFF.

This rearrangement joins TRBV6-1 to TRBJ1-1; D call uncertain. The CDR3 is made up of 13 amino acids. The ends were cut back, 2 bases at V and 4 bases at J, with 8 bases in the middle. Germline values: CDR1 MNHNS, CDR2 SASEGT. DNA for the CDR3: TGTGCCAGCAGTGAAAAGAGAAGCACTGAAGCTTTCTTT. Protein sequence: CASSEKRSTEAFF.

This chain links TRBV28 with TRBJ1-6; 7 bases agree with TRBD1. With V trimmed by 6 bases and J by 7 bases, 6 bases remained unmatched. The CDR3 totals 14 residues. Per the germline V gene, CDR1 is MDHEN and CDR2 is SYDVKM. CDR3 in amino acids: CASSYGRGNSPLHF. CDR3 sequence (DNA): TGTGCCAGCAGCTACGGCAGGGGGAATTCACCCCTCCACTTT.

This clone was found a few times. The gene calls are TRBV30 and TRBJ1-6; unclear D gene. V shed 4 bases and J shed 11 bases, with 12 bases lying between them. Germline V lookup: CDR1 GTSNPN, CDR2 SVGIG (reference sequence). The CDR3 consists of 12 residues. This chain's CDR3 is CAWKAGPPPLHF. CDR3 DNA: TGTGCCTGGAAGGCAGGTCCTCCACCCCTCCACTTT.

This clone came up a few times. The chain uses TRBV28 and TRBJ1-6; D unresolved. Germline V CDR1 and CDR2: MDHEN, SYDVKM. The CDR3 length is 15 residues. Trimming shortened V by 7 bases and J by 0 bases, and 10 bases separated the two germline ends. This chain's CDR3 is CASKDGSSYNSPLHF. The CDR3, as DNA: TGTGCCAGCAAGGACGGGAGCTCCTATAATTCACCCCTCCACTTT.

The CDR3 spells CASGDEQYF. As DNA, the CDR3 is TGTGCCAGTGGAGACGAGCAGTACTTC. The chain uses TRBV9 and TRBJ2-7; no definite D call. Germline V lookup: CDR1 SGDLS, CDR2 YYNGEE. CDR3 length: 9 amino acids. With 8 bases removed from V and 5 bases from J, the gap between germline ends came to 5 bases.